Listed below are T cell receptor beta chains from one sample, sequenced in a study of shared clonotypes between healthy human individuals. Clones were read by immunoSEQ multiplex PCR, and TCRdb kept only the in-frame ones, dropping some. Of 450,000 to 600,000 clones listed, approximately 85% were seen once; the top ten hold over 10%. The sample taken for sequencing was PBMCs. The receptors derive from a woman between 40 and 50 years old in good health. Some clones in this sample may be carry-over from other donors' samples. Both conserved end residues are part of each CDR3. The D gene is left open where the match is weak. Size is stated for part of the rows, as once, few or many counts, or as a class when the clone is expanded.

cdr3_aa: CASSSQSPGQAGEQYF
cdr3_nt: TGTGCCAGCTCATCTCAATCACCGGGACAGGCGGGCGAGCAGTACTTC
j_call: TRBJ2-7
cdr3_length: 16
d_call: TRBD1
v_call: TRBV18
clone_size: NA

cdr3_aa: CASSRVGGKSNQPQHF
cdr3_nt: TGTGCCAGCAGCAGAGTAGGGGGTAAAAGCAATCAGCCCCAGCATTTT
j_call: TRBJ1-5
cdr3_length: 16
d_call: NA
v_call: TRBV7-8
clone_size: NA

cdr3_aa: CAWTLGPYGYTF
cdr3_nt: TGTGCCTGGACTCTCGGGCCCTATGGCTACACCTTC
j_call: TRBJ1-2
cdr3_length: 12
d_call: NA
v_call: TRBV30
clone_size: NA

cdr3_aa: CASSPTRAEGELFF
cdr3_nt: TGTGCCAGCAGCCCGACAAGGGCCGAGGGGGAGCTGTTTTTT
j_call: TRBJ2-2
cdr3_length: 14
d_call: NA
v_call: TRBV11-2
clone_size: NA

cdr3_aa: CASSYLEGNTEAFF
cdr3_nt: TGTGCCAGCAGTTACTTGGAGGGGAACACTGAAGCTTTCTTT
j_call: TRBJ1-1
cdr3_length: 14
d_call: NA
v_call: TRBV6-6
clone_size: NA

cdr3_aa: CAWSEQGVSQYF
cdr3_nt: TGTGCCTGGAGTGAACAGGGGGTTTCGCAGTATTTT
j_call: TRBJ2-3
cdr3_length: 12
d_call: TRBD1
v_call: TRBV30
clone_size: NA

cdr3_aa: CASSLAGQATFETQYF
cdr3_nt: TGTGCCAGCAGCTTAGCGGGACAGGCGACCTTTGAGACCCAGTACTTC
j_call: TRBJ2-5
cdr3_length: 16
d_call: TRBD1
v_call: TRBV7-9
clone_size: NA

cdr3_aa: CASSPPDRGRRETQYF
cdr3_nt: TGTGCCAGCTCACCGCCGGACAGGGGGCGAAGAGAGACCCAGTACTTC
j_call: TRBJ2-5
cdr3_length: 16
d_call: TRBD1
v_call: TRBV18
clone_size: few

cdr3_aa: CASSDAVENIQYF
cdr3_nt: TGTGCCAGCAGTGACGCGGTGGAGAACATTCAGTACTTC
j_call: TRBJ2-4
cdr3_length: 13
d_call: NA
v_call: TRBV6-4
clone_size: NA

cdr3_aa: CASGTRTAYQETQYF
cdr3_nt: TGTGCCAGCGGAACCCGGACAGCCTACCAAGAGACCCAGTACTTC
j_call: TRBJ2-5
cdr3_length: 15
d_call: NA
v_call: TRBV7-8
clone_size: NA

cdr3_aa: CASSEYGTPGPQFF
cdr3_nt: TGTGCCAGCAGTGAATATGGGACTCCGGGTCCGCAGTTCTTC
j_call: TRBJ2-1
cdr3_length: 14
d_call: NA
v_call: TRBV25-1
clone_size: NA

cdr3_aa: CASSPGGNQPQHF
cdr3_nt: TGTGCCAGCTCACCGGGAGGCAATCAGCCCCAGCATTTT
j_call: TRBJ1-5
cdr3_length: 13
d_call: NA
v_call: TRBV18
clone_size: few

cdr3_aa: CASSRGTTYEQYF
cdr3_nt: TGTGCCAGTAGTAGGGGCACTACCTACGAGCAGTACTTC
j_call: TRBJ2-7
cdr3_length: 13
d_call: NA
v_call: TRBV19
clone_size: NA

cdr3_aa: CASSYRGRGDYGYTF
cdr3_nt: TGTGCCAGCAGCTACCGAGGACGGGGGGACTATGGCTACACCTTC
j_call: TRBJ1-2
cdr3_length: 15
d_call: NA
v_call: TRBV7-2
clone_size: NA